A single sample gave rise to the 3 T cell receptor beta chains below, sequenced in a study of blood T cell repertoires in COVID-19 (dated by TCRdb to the early 2020s). The library was generated by the immunoSEQ multiplex PCR assay. Held by TCRdb, this immuneACCESS table contains in-frame sequences only and omits some clones. Under half of the omission traces to an unresolved V gene where checked; the cause of the rest is unknown. Here the sample has under 400,000 clones; more than 70% occur a single time. The ten largest clones capture more than 9% of the sample. The specimen was peripheral blood. The receptors were sampled from a woman in her 30s with COVID-19, enrolled during active disease.

The chain has TRBV9 and TRBJ2-7; 9 bases align to TRBD2. The V gene's germline CDR1 is SGDLS and CDR2 YYNGEE. The length of the CDR3 is 14 residues. Trimming removed 4 bases from V and 3 bases from J; junction bases left unmatched: 5. The DNA of the CDR3 is TGTGCCAGCAGCCGACTAGCGGAAAGCTACGAGCAGTACTTC. It is translated as CASSRLAESYEQYF.

This rearrangement joins TRBV9 to TRBJ2-3; TRBD2 matches 9 bases. The germline V gene encodes CDR1 SGDLS and CDR2 YYNGEE. V trimming: 3 bases; J trimming: 4 bases; junction bases outside the gene matches: 9. The CDR3 length is 16 residues. The CDR3 loop is CASSAGAGGPPDTQYF. The CDR3 DNA sequence: TGTGCCAGCAGCGCGGGGGCGGGAGGGCCCCCAGATACGCAGTATTTT.

This chain joins TRBV28 and TRBJ1-6, with 9 bases identical to TRBD1. The V segment lost 6 bases and the J segment 7 bases; nucleotides outside the gene matches: 10. The CDR3 spans 16 residues. CDR1 MDHEN and CDR2 SYDVKM come from the germline V gene. CDR3: CASSSDRGIGNSPLHF. CDR3 in DNA: TGTGCCAGCAGCTCGGACAGGGGAATAGGGAATTCACCCCTCCACTTT.